This T cell receptor beta chain emerged from a study of T cells in localized non-small cell lung cancer. General study findings and limits: A median roughly 50 of the top 100 tumor clones appeared in adjacent lung. Because only a single region of the tumor was sequenced, heterogeneity remains possible. Those with higher blood T cell density had longer overall survival. Exceeding tumor, uninvolved adjacent lung had the highest T cell clonality.

The CDR3 has 18 amino acids. Trimming at V came to 1 base and at J to 2 bases, leaving 3 bases not matched to a gene. Germline loops: CDR1 MNHNS, CDR2 SASEGT. Using immunoSEQ multiplex PCR, the repertoire was profiled, and TCRdb retains in-frame clones only, with some absent. This sample has under 65,000 clones, with over 75% found just once. As regards this clone: Its target is not known.

Sequences were derived from peripheral blood, sampled before any cancer treatment. The source is a female donor older than 55 with stage II squamous cell lung carcinoma. This rearrangement joins TRBV6-1 to TRBJ2-2; TRBD2 matches at 14 bases. This chain's CDR3 is CASSEEGLAGGNTGELFF. As DNA, the CDR3 is TGTGCCAGCAGTGAAGAAGGACTAGCGGGGGGTAACACCGGGGAGCTGTTTTTT.